The sequence of this T cell receptor (beta chain) was determined in a study of blood T cells in healthy people across ages. This clonotype has a single count. Together with a sample-barcoded 5' primer, a J-beta primer mix was included in a second PCR lasting about 7 to 12 cycles. TCRdb re-analysed the 5' RACE reads in MiXCR, keeping a single row per CDR3 protein. The sample has more than 900,000 distinct CDR3 sequences, about 27% seen once. The CDR3 consists of 16 residues. These sequences were also reported in another study, on T cells of mothers and their children.

Sample: blood. The chain has TRBV12-3 or TRBV12-4 and TRBJ2-5; unclear D gene. The J call is doubtful: the DNA matches TRBJ2-7 better. The sequence came from a woman aged 40-49 years in good health. CDR3 coding DNA: TGTGCCAGCAGTTTACGTTGGGGATTAGAGGTGGGCGAGCAGTACTTC. It yields the protein CASSLRWGLEVGEQYF.